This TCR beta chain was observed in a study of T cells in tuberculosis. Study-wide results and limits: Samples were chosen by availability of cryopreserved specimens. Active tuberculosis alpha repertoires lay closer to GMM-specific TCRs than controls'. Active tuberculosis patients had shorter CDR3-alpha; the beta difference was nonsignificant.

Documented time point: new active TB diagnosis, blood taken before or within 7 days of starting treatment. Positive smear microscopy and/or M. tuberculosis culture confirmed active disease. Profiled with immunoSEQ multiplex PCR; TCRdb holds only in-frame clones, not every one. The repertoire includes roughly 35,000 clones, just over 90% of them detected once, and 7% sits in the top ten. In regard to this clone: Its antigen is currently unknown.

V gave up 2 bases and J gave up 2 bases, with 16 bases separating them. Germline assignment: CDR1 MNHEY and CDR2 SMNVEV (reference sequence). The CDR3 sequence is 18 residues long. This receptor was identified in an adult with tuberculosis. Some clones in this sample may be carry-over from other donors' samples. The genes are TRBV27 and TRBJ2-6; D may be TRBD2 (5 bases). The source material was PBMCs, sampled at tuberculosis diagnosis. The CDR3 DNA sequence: TGTGCCAGCAGTTTAGTTCCCCCAGCGGTAACTGGGGCCAACGTCCTGACTTTC. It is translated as CASSLVPPAVTGANVLTF.